The rows below give T cell receptor beta chains drawn from one sample of a study of blood T cells in healthy people across ages. TCRdb analysed the 5' RACE reads with MiXCR anew, one entry per CDR3 protein. The table has approximately 850,000 distinct CDR3 sequences, roughly 44% seen once; the top ten hold 15% to 25%. Sequencing was done on a sample of blood. The receptors here all came from a man in his 60s in good health. The CDR3 runs from the conserved cysteine through the conserved F or W. The D gene is left open where the match is weak. Expanded clones get a size class; other rows say once, few or many, or leave the size out.

d_gene: TRBD2
abundance: few
j_gene: TRBJ2-7
v_gene: TRBV29-1
CDR3nt: TGCAGCGTTGGGGGGAGGGAGAGGTACGAGCAGTACTTC
CDR3aa: CSVGGRERYEQYF

d_gene: -
abundance: -
j_gene: TRBJ2-5
v_gene: TRBV2
CDR3nt: TGTGCCAGCAGTGAATTGGGACAGACCCAGTACTTC
CDR3aa: CASSELGQTQYF

d_gene: -
abundance: -
j_gene: TRBJ2-1
v_gene: TRBV12-3/TRBV12-4
CDR3nt: TGTGCCAGCGGTTCGGGAGTAAATGGTGAGCAGTTCTTC
CDR3aa: CASGSGVNGEQFF

d_gene: TRBD2
abundance: -
j_gene: TRBJ2-1
v_gene: TRBV2
CDR3nt: TGTGCCAGCAGGAGTTCGGCCGGGGGGAGCGGTGAGCAGTTCTTC
CDR3aa: CASRSSAGGSGEQFF

d_gene: -
abundance: many
j_gene: TRBJ2-3
v_gene: TRBV20-1
CDR3nt: TGCAGTGCTGACGGACGGACCACAGATACGCAGTATTTT
CDR3aa: CSADGRTTDTQYF

d_gene: -
abundance: -
j_gene: TRBJ2-5
v_gene: TRBV12-3/TRBV12-4
CDR3nt: TGTGCCAGCAGTTCCTCAGGGTTGGAGACCCAGTACTTC
CDR3aa: CASSSSGLETQYF

d_gene: -
abundance: -
j_gene: TRBJ1-6
v_gene: TRBV9
CDR3nt: TGTGCCAGCAGCGTAGAAGCAGGGTGGAATTCACCCCTCCACTTT
CDR3aa: CASSVEAGWNSPLHF

d_gene: -
abundance: few
j_gene: TRBJ1-5
v_gene: TRBV9
CDR3nt: TGTGCCAGCAGCGTAGGGGGCTATAGCAATCAGCCCCAGCATTTT
CDR3aa: CASSVGGYSNQPQHF

d_gene: TRBD2
abundance: -
j_gene: TRBJ2-2
v_gene: TRBV7-6
CDR3nt: TGTGCCAGCAGCTCGACTAGCGGGGGCTCGGTAACCGGGGAGCTGTTTTTT
CDR3aa: CASSSTSGGSVTGELFF

d_gene: -
abundance: few
j_gene: TRBJ1-5
v_gene: TRBV7-6
CDR3nt: TGTGCCAGCAGCTTAGAATCGGGGGCCGGACGACCCCAGCATTTT
CDR3aa: CASSLESGAGRPQHF

d_gene: TRBD2
abundance: -
j_gene: TRBJ2-7
v_gene: TRBV20-1
CDR3nt: TGCAGTGCTAGAGCCCAGAATTACCAGCGGGGGAGCTCCTACGAGCAGTACTTC
CDR3aa: CSARAQNYQRGSSYEQYF

d_gene: -
abundance: -
j_gene: TRBJ2-2
v_gene: TRBV12-3/TRBV12-4
CDR3nt: TGTGCCAGCAGCCCACACGGGACGGTCACCGGGGAGCTGTTTTTT
CDR3aa: CASSPHGTVTGELFF

d_gene: -
abundance: -
j_gene: TRBJ1-6
v_gene: TRBV3-1
CDR3nt: TGTGCCAGCAGCCCGGGGTCTACAGGGCGCTATAATTCACCCCTCCACTTT
CDR3aa: CASSPGSTGRYNSPLHF

d_gene: -
abundance: -
j_gene: TRBJ1-2
v_gene: TRBV4-3
CDR3nt: TGCGCCAGCAGCCAAGTGGGGAACCGACCTGGCTACACCTTC
CDR3aa: CASSQVGNRPGYTF

d_gene: -
abundance: -
j_gene: TRBJ2-5
v_gene: TRBV7-9
CDR3nt: TGTGCCGGCAGCCTGACAGGGAGGGAAGAGACCCAGTACTTC
CDR3aa: CAGSLTGREETQYF

d_gene: -
abundance: few
j_gene: TRBJ2-1
v_gene: TRBV11-3
CDR3nt: TGTGCCAGCAGCCCCCGGCGCCCAGGTTACAATGAGCAGTTCTTC
CDR3aa: CASSPRRPGYNEQFF

d_gene: -
abundance: -
j_gene: TRBJ2-7
v_gene: TRBV6-5
CDR3nt: TGTGCCAGCAGTGGGGTGTGGGAGCAGTACTTC
CDR3aa: CASSGVWEQYF

d_gene: TRBD2
abundance: few
j_gene: TRBJ2-1
v_gene: TRBV30
CDR3nt: TGTGCCTCTAAACTAGCGGGAGACTACAATGAGCAGTTCTTC
CDR3aa: CASKLAGDYNEQFF

d_gene: -
abundance: -
j_gene: TRBJ1-5
v_gene: TRBV18
CDR3nt: TGTGCCAGCTCACAGGGGGGTCCCAATCAGCCCCAGCATTTT
CDR3aa: CASSQGGPNQPQHF

d_gene: TRBD2
abundance: -
j_gene: TRBJ2-3
v_gene: TRBV11-2
CDR3nt: TGTGCCAGCAGCGTCAAACTAGCGGGGAGACAAGTACAATCTAGCACAGATACGCAGTATTTT
CDR3aa: CASSVKLAGRQVQSSTDTQYF

d_gene: TRBD2
abundance: -
j_gene: TRBJ2-1
v_gene: TRBV5-1
CDR3nt: TGCGCCAGCAGCCCAAGTCCTTTAGCGGGGGGGCGCAATGAGCAGTTCTTC
CDR3aa: CASSPSPLAGGRNEQFF

d_gene: TRBD2
abundance: -
j_gene: TRBJ2-1
v_gene: TRBV6-5
CDR3nt: TGTGCCAGCAGCTCCCCTAGCGGGGCCAACATTGAGCAGTTCTTC
CDR3aa: CASSSPSGANIEQFF

d_gene: -
abundance: -
j_gene: TRBJ2-1
v_gene: TRBV11-2
CDR3nt: TGTGCCAGCAGCTTACCGCCCAATAACAATGAGCAGTTCTTC
CDR3aa: CASSLPPNNNEQFF

d_gene: TRBD1
abundance: -
j_gene: TRBJ2-7
v_gene: TRBV6-2/TRBV6-3
CDR3nt: TGTGCCAGCAGTTACGACCAGGGGGTTTACGAGCAGTACTTC
CDR3aa: CASSYDQGVYEQYF

d_gene: TRBD1
abundance: -
j_gene: TRBJ2-7
v_gene: TRBV7-9
CDR3nt: TGTGCCAGCAGAGCAGGGGGCGTCTACGAGCAGTACTTC
CDR3aa: CASRAGGVYEQYF

d_gene: TRBD2
abundance: many
j_gene: TRBJ2-7
v_gene: TRBV9
CDR3nt: TGTGCCAGCAGCGTAGGGGGGACTAGCTCGTCCGAGCAGTACTTC
CDR3aa: CASSVGGTSSSEQYF

d_gene: -
abundance: few
j_gene: TRBJ1-2
v_gene: TRBV7-2
CDR3nt: TGTGCCAGCAGCTTAGGAGTCACAGCTTATGGCTACACCTTC
CDR3aa: CASSLGVTAYGYTF

d_gene: -
abundance: once
j_gene: TRBJ2-5
v_gene: TRBV3-1
CDR3nt: TGTGCCTGCAGTGGACAGCAAGAGACCCAGTACTTC
CDR3aa: CACSGQQETQYF

d_gene: TRBD2
abundance: few
j_gene: TRBJ2-1
v_gene: TRBV29-1
CDR3nt: TGCAGCGTCAGACGGACTAGCGGGACGGGGGAGCAGTTCTTC
CDR3aa: CSVRRTSGTGEQFF

d_gene: -
abundance: -
j_gene: TRBJ2-6
v_gene: TRBV6-4
CDR3nt: TGTGCCAGCGGGGGTGCTGGGGCCAACGTCCTGACTTTC
CDR3aa: CASGGAGANVLTF

d_gene: -
abundance: -
j_gene: TRBJ2-7
v_gene: TRBV15
CDR3nt: TGTGCCACCAGCAGAGAGGTGCGGGCAGACTCCCGCTCCTACGAGCAGTACTTC
CDR3aa: CATSREVRADSRSYEQYF

d_gene: -
abundance: -
j_gene: TRBJ2-7
v_gene: TRBV6-1
CDR3nt: TGTGCCAGCAGTGAAGCAGGCGGGAATGAGTACTTC
CDR3aa: CASSEAGGNEYF

d_gene: TRBD2
abundance: many
j_gene: TRBJ2-7
v_gene: TRBV5-1
CDR3nt: TGCGCCAGCAGCTTAAGGCCTAGCGGGGGGGCCGGTTCTCTCTACGAGCAGTACTTC
CDR3aa: CASSLRPSGGAGSLYEQYF

d_gene: -
abundance: -
j_gene: TRBJ2-6
v_gene: TRBV5-6
CDR3nt: TGTGCCAGCAGCATCCAGGCAGGGTCTACCTCTGGGGCCAACGTCCTGACTTTC
CDR3aa: CASSIQAGSTSGANVLTF

d_gene: -
abundance: few
j_gene: TRBJ1-6
v_gene: TRBV6-5
CDR3nt: TGTGCCAGCAGTTACTCGGGGGGAAATAATTCACCCCTCCACTTT
CDR3aa: CASSYSGGNNSPLHF

d_gene: -
abundance: -
j_gene: TRBJ2-3
v_gene: TRBV4-3
CDR3nt: TGCGCCAGCAGCCAAACAAGTTGGAGGGGCACAGATACGCAGTATTTT
CDR3aa: CASSQTSWRGTDTQYF

d_gene: -
abundance: -
j_gene: TRBJ1-1
v_gene: TRBV7-3
CDR3nt: TGTGCCAGCAGCCCGAGGAGTATGATCGGCTTGAACGCTGAAGCTTTCTTT
CDR3aa: CASSPRSMIGLNAEAFF

d_gene: -
abundance: -
j_gene: TRBJ2-7
v_gene: TRBV28
CDR3nt: TGTGCCAGCAGTCCTACGTACGTGGATTTTCGATACGAGCAGTACTTC
CDR3aa: CASSPTYVDFRYEQYF

d_gene: -
abundance: -
j_gene: TRBJ2-7
v_gene: TRBV19
CDR3nt: TGTGCCAGTAGTATAGGGTCCGGTGGCTACGAGCAGTACTTC
CDR3aa: CASSIGSGGYEQYF

d_gene: -
abundance: few
j_gene: TRBJ2-5
v_gene: TRBV7-2
CDR3nt: TGTGCCAGCAGCTTAGTTCCACCCGGGGCGGAGACCCAGTACTTC
CDR3aa: CASSLVPPGAETQYF

d_gene: TRBD1
abundance: -
j_gene: TRBJ2-2
v_gene: TRBV7-6
CDR3nt: TGTGCCAGCAGCTTAAGAGGACAGGGGGCCCCGAACACCGGGGAGCTGTTTTTT
CDR3aa: CASSLRGQGAPNTGELFF

d_gene: -
abundance: -
j_gene: TRBJ2-1
v_gene: TRBV2
CDR3nt: TGTGCCAGCAGTGAAAGCCTAGCCTACAATGAGCAGTTCTTC
CDR3aa: CASSESLAYNEQFF

d_gene: -
abundance: few
j_gene: TRBJ2-3
v_gene: TRBV9
CDR3nt: TGTGCCAGCAGCGAGGCGGGGGCTAGAGATACGCAGTATTTT
CDR3aa: CASSEAGARDTQYF

d_gene: -
abundance: many
j_gene: TRBJ2-1
v_gene: TRBV5-1
CDR3nt: TGTGCCAGCAGCTTGGATGGAAATGAGCAGTTCTTC
CDR3aa: CASSLDGNEQFF

d_gene: -
abundance: many
j_gene: TRBJ2-1
v_gene: TRBV13
CDR3nt: TGTGCCAGCAGCCTACTCGGCACTGCTTACAATGAGCAGTTCTTC
CDR3aa: CASSLLGTAYNEQFF

d_gene: -
abundance: -
j_gene: TRBJ1-1
v_gene: TRBV7-8
CDR3nt: TGTGCCAGCAGCTTAGGAGGGATTTCGGGCACCCTCCTTGGTGAAGCTTTCTTT
CDR3aa: CASSLGGISGTLLGEAFF

d_gene: -
abundance: few
j_gene: TRBJ2-7
v_gene: TRBV7-9
CDR3nt: TGTGCCAGCAGCTTAGTAGGGTCTAGCCTGGAGCAGTACTTC
CDR3aa: CASSLVGSSLEQYF

d_gene: -
abundance: -
j_gene: TRBJ2-1
v_gene: TRBV4-1
CDR3nt: TGCGCCAGCAGCCAAACATTAGGGGGGGGCCCTTACAATGAGCAGTTCTTC
CDR3aa: CASSQTLGGGPYNEQFF

d_gene: -
abundance: few
j_gene: TRBJ1-2
v_gene: TRBV3-1
CDR3nt: TGTGCCAGCAGCCAAGGCTCAGGAGGTAACTATGGCTACACCTTC
CDR3aa: CASSQGSGGNYGYTF

d_gene: -
abundance: once
j_gene: TRBJ1-1
v_gene: TRBV4-3
CDR3nt: TGCGCCAGCAGCCTAAACAGGGTCTCCGCTGAAGCTTTCTTT
CDR3aa: CASSLNRVSAEAFF

d_gene: TRBD2
abundance: -
j_gene: TRBJ2-1
v_gene: TRBV3-1
CDR3nt: TGTGCCAGCAGCCAGGGCCCGACTAGCGGCAATGAGCAGTTCTTC
CDR3aa: CASSQGPTSGNEQFF

d_gene: -
abundance: once
j_gene: TRBJ1-4
v_gene: TRBV4-3
CDR3nt: TGCGCCAGCAGCTACTCAACCATCCGGGGTGACGCAACTAATGAAAAACTGTTTTTT
CDR3aa: CASSYSTIRGDATNEKLFF

d_gene: -
abundance: few
j_gene: TRBJ1-2
v_gene: TRBV5-1
CDR3nt: TGCGCCAGCAGCGTACGAAGAACCCGGGACGATAACTATGGCTACACCTTC
CDR3aa: CASSVRRTRDDNYGYTF